This T cell receptor beta chain emerged from a study of T cell repertoires in cytomegalovirus infection. Whole-study context: Recently identified HLA-C-restricted and well-studied HLA-B-restricted CMV epitopes were used. Public signatures in TCR beta pointed to CMV infection and matching HLA type.

Study-level points and caveats: The ex vivo response was dominated by HLA-C-restricted CMV-specific TCR beta clonotypes. Summed public TCR beta family frequency identified CMV carriers bearing the relevant HLA.

One entry per CDR3 protein results from TCRdb running MiXCR on the reads. The repertoire holds about 830,000 distinct CDR3 sequences, with around a third as singletons. This clonotype showed up many times. What it binds is unknown. CDR3 length: 15 residues. V lost 1 base to trimming and J lost 10 bases, with 17 bases between them. Per germline, CDR1 SGHTA and CDR2 FQGNSA. The chain couples TRBV7-2 to TRBJ1-5; unclear D gene. The sequences come from cultured CD8+ T cells from PBMCs, collected from culture after CMV antigen stimulation. This TCR was sampled from a human donor in good health (CMV status not recorded). Some clones in this sample may be carry-over from other donors' samples. The CDR3: CASSLDGSLPQPQHF. The CDR3 DNA follows: TGTGCCAGCAGCTTAGACGGGAGTCTGCCACAACCCCAGCATTTT.